This T cell receptor (beta chain) was documented in a study of blood T cell repertoires in COVID-19. Profiled with immunoSEQ multiplex PCR; TCRdb holds only in-frame clones, not every one. The sample has about 240,000 clones; 85% to 90% are singletons. Trimming pared 0 bases from V and 4 bases from J, leaving 12 bases between. This CDR3 contains 15 residues. J is TRBJ1-2 and V is TRBV23-1; D is ambiguous. TRBV23-1 is assigned to the ORF class and has an uncertain function. Sequencing input: peripheral blood. This clonotype was sampled from a woman in her 70s with active or convalescent COVID-19. The CDR3 DNA follows: TGCGCCAGCAGTCAATCGGAGGGTTCGGTCTATGGCTACACCTTC. Its protein product is CASSQSEGSVYGYTF.